The 4 T cell receptor beta chains reported below all come from one sample, sequenced in a study of blood T cell repertoires in COVID-19. Clones were read by immunoSEQ multiplex PCR, and TCRdb kept only the in-frame ones, dropping some. Of about 120,000 clones listed, around 91% were seen once; the top ten hold 3.8%. The specimen sequenced was peripheral blood. The receptors shown here come from a woman aged 60-75 years with COVID-19, enrolled during active disease.

This chain uses TRBV5-6 with TRBJ2-3; possible D gene TRBD2, 6 bases. Germline assignment: CDR1 SGHDT and CDR2 YYEEEE. The CDR3 totals 15 residues. V lost 3 bases to trimming and J lost 5 bases, with 16 bases between them. Here the CDR3 reads CASSSDTDGRDTQYF. CDR3 in DNA: TGTGCCAGCAGCTCGGATACGGACGGGAGAGATACGCAGTATTTT. Variable domain in full (rest from reference TRBV5-6 and TRBJ2-3): DAGVTQSPTHLIKTRGQQVTLRCSPKSGHDTVSWYQQALGQGPQFIFQYYEEEERQRGNFPDRFSGHQFPNYSSELNVNALLLGDSALYLCASSSDTDGRDTQYFGPGTRLTVL.

The CDR3 nucleotides are TGTGCCAGCAGTTACTCCTGGACAGCCGGTGGCTACACCTTC. This sequence encodes CASSYSWTAGGYTF. This chain links TRBV6-2 or TRBV6-3 with TRBJ1-2; D possibly corresponds to TRBD1 (6 bases). The CDR3 spans 14 residues. V was shortened by 0 bases and J by 7 bases, with 12 bases between the two germline ends. Germline V lookup: CDR1 MNHEY, CDR2 SVGEGT.

This sequence joins TRBV19 and TRBJ2-2; no clear D. V was trimmed by 9 bases and J by 1 base, leaving 12 bases between them. The CDR3 has 14 residues. Germline-derived CDR1 and CDR2 are LNHDA and SQIVND (reference sequence). The CDR3 DNA is TGTGCCAGCCGCCCACCGAGGAACACCGGGGAGCTGTTTTTT. Protein sequence: CASRPPRNTGELFF.

This chain connects TRBV27 to TRBJ2-7, with D possibly being TRBD1 (5 bases). In germline, CDR1 is MNHEY, CDR2 SMNVEV (reference sequence). V was clipped by 4 bases and J by 4 bases, with 8 bases between them. The CDR3 runs 12 residues. The CDR3 region has the DNA TGTGCCAGCAGTTCTGACAGTTACGAGCAGTACTTC. It translates to CASSSDSYEQYF.